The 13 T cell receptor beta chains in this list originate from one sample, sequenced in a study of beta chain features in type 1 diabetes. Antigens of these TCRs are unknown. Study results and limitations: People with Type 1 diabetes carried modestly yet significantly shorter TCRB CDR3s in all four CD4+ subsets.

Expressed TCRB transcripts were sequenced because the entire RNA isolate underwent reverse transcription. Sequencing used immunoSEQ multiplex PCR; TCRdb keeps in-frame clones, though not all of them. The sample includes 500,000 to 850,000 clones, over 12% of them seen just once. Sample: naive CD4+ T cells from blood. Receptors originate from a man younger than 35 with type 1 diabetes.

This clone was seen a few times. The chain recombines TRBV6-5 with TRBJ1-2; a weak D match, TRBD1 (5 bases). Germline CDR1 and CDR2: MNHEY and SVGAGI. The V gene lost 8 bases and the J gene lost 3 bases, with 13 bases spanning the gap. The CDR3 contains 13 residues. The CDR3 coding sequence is TGTGCCAGCTGGGAGGGGAGTTACTATGGCTACACCTTC. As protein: CASWEGSYYGYTF.

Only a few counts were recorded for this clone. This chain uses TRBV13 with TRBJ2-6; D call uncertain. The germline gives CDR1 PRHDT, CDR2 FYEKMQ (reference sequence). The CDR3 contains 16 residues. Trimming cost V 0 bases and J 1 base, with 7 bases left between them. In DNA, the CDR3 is TGTGCCAGCAGCTTAGGTCGGGCGTCTGGGGCCAACGTCCTGACTTTC. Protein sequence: CASSLGRASGANVLTF.

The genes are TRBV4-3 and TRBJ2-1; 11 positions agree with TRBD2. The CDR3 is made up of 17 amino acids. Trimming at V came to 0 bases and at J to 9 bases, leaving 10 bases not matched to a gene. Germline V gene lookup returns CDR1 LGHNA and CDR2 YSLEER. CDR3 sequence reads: CASSQDARASGGIEQFF. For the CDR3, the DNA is TGCGCCAGCAGCCAAGATGCTCGTGCTAGCGGGGGGATTGAGCAGTTCTTC.

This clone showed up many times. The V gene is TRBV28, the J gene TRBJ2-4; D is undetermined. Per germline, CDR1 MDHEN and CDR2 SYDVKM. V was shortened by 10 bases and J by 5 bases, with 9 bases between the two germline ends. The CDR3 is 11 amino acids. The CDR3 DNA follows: TGTGCCACTGGGGTGGAAAACATTCAGTACTTC. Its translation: CATGVENIQYF.

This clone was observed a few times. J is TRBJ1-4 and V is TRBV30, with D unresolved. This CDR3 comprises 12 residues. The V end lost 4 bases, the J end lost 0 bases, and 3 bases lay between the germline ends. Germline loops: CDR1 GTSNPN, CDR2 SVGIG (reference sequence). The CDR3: CAWKATNEKLFF. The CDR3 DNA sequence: TGTGCCTGGAAAGCAACTAATGAAAAACTGTTTTTT.

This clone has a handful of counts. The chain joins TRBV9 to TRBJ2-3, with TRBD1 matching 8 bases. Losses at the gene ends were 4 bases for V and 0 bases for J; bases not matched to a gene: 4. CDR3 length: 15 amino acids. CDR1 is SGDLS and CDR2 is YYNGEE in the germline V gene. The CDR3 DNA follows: TGTGCCAGCAGCCGAGGGGACAGGAGCACAGATACGCAGTATTTT. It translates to CASSRGDRSTDTQYF.

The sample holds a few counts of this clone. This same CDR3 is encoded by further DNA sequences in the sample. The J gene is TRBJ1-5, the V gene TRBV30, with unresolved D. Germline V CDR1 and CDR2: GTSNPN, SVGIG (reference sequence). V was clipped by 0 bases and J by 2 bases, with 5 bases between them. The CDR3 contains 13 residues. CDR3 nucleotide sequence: TGTGCCTGGAGTGTAACCGGCAATCAGCCCCAGCATTTT. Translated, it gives CAWSVTGNQPQHF.

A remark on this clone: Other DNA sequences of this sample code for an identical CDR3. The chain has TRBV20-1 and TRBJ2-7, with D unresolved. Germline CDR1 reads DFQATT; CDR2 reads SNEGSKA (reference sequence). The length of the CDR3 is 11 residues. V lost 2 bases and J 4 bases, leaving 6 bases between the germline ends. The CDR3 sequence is CSARRTYEQYF. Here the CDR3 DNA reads TGCAGTGCTAGACGCACTTACGAGCAGTACTTC.

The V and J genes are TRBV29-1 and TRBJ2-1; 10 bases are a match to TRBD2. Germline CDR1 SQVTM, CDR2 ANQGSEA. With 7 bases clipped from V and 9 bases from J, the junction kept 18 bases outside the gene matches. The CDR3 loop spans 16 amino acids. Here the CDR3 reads CSGTMGLAGVGGEQFF. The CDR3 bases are TGCAGCGGCACCATGGGCCTAGCGGGAGTGGGAGGTGAGCAGTTCTTC.

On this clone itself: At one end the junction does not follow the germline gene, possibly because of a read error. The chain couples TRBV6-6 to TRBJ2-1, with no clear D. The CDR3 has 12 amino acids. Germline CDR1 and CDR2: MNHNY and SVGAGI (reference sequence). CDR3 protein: CASSHSYNEQFF. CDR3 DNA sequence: TGTGCCAGCAGTCACTCCTACAATGAGCAGTTCTTC.

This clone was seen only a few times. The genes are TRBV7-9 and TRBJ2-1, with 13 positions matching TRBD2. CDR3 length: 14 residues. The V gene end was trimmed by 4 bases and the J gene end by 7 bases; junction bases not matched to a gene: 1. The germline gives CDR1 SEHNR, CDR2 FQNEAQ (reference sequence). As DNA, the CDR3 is TGTGCCAGCAGCTCACTAGCGGGAGGGAATGAGCAGTTCTTC. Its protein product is CASSSLAGGNEQFF.

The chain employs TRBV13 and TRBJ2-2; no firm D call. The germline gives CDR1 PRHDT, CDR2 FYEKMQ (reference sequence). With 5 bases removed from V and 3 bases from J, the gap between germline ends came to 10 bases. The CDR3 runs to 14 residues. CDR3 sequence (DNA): TGTGCCAGCAGCACCGCCGGTTACACCGGGGAGCTGTTTTTT. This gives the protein CASSTAGYTGELFF.

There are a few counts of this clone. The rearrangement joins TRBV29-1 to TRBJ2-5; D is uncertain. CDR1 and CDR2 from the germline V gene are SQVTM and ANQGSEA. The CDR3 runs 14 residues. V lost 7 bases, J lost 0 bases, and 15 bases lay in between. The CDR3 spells CSAQPARNQETQYF. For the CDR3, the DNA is TGCAGCGCCCAACCCGCCCGTAACCAAGAGACCCAGTACTTC.